One sample yielded the 11 T cell receptor beta chains listed below, sequenced in a study of tumor and adjacent non-tumor tissue in lung cancer. A modified ARM-PCR protocol with three rounds of nested PCR amplified TCRbeta. TCRdb independently ran MiXCR on the multiplex PCR reads; one entry per CDR3 protein. The table includes approximately 120,000 distinct CDR3 sequences, about 61% detected once. The template was RNA from unsorted bulk tissue. This non-tumor lung sample came from over 3 cm beyond the tumor edge. The sequenced material came from distant non-tumor lung tissue. The receptors were gathered from a man aged 60 to 75 with non-small cell lung cancer.

Turning to this clonotype: The junction departs from germline at one end; a sequencing error may be responsible. The chain couples TRBV29-1 to TRBJ1-2; D call uncertain. The CDR3 is made up of 14 amino acids. CDR1 SQVTM and CDR2 ANQGSEA come from the germline V gene. The CDR3: CSVETEHPRYAYTF. CDR3 DNA sequence: TGCAGCGTTGAAACGGAACATCCGAGATATGCCTACACCTTC.

This clonotype was counted only a few times. The chain joins TRBV5-1 to TRBJ2-1; 10 bases map to TRBD1. The V gene end was trimmed by 6 bases and the J gene end by 8 bases; junction bases not matched to a gene: 8. Germline V lookup: CDR1 SGHRS, CDR2 YFSETQ. The CDR3 spans 14 residues. DNA for the CDR3: TGCGCCAGCATGATGACAGGGGGCTCGTATGAGCAGTTCTTC. Residues: CASMMTGGSYEQFF.

On this clonotype itself: The junction departs from germline at one end; a sequencing error may be responsible. This sequence joins TRBV6-2 or TRBV6-3 and TRBJ1-1, with D perhaps TRBD1 (5 bases). The CDR3 has 15 residues. CDR1 is MNHEY and CDR2 is SVGEGT in the germline V gene. CDR3 loop: CASSLVGETNTETFF. The CDR3 DNA follows: TGTGCCAGCAGCCTCGTGGGGGAAACGAACACTGAAACTTTCTTT.

This clonotype was seen just once. V is TRBV5-4 and J is TRBJ2-2; D call uncertain. The CDR3 totals 12 residues. V gave up 4 bases and J gave up 5 bases, with 6 bases separating them. The germline V gene encodes CDR1 SGHNT and CDR2 YYREEE (reference sequence). The DNA for the CDR3 is TGTGCCAGCAGCCCCTATACCGGGGAGCTGTTTTTT. Translating gives CASSPYTGELFF.

The sample holds many counts of this clonotype. This chain links TRBV12-3 or TRBV12-4 with TRBJ2-1; 8 positions agree with TRBD1. The CDR3 length is 14 residues. With V trimmed by 6 bases and J by 5 bases, 6 bases remained unmatched. CDR3 in amino acids: CASRYDRGHNEQFF. The CDR3 DNA reads TGTGCCAGCAGATACGACAGGGGACACAATGAGCAGTTCTTC.

Remarks on this clonotype: Germline and junction disagree at one end, which may indicate a read error. The rearrangement uses TRBV6-8 and TRBJ1-1; D gene unclear. Looked up from germline, CDR1 is MNHGY and CDR2 is SAAAGT. CDR3 length equals 14 residues. The CDR3 DNA reads as TGTGCCAGCAGTTATCATGAAGGGAACACTGAAGATTTCTTT. Its translation: CASSYHEGNTEDFF.

With respect to this clonotype: As the CDR3 is not closed by the conserved phenylalanine or tryptophan, this likely results from a read error. The DNA is omitted, as the CDR3 cannot be located on it reliably, and the CDR3 follows TCRdb's listing. V usage is TRBV20-1 and J usage is TRBJ2-5; TRBD2 was called by the table and not checked on the DNA. CDR1 and CDR2 (germline): DFQATT, SNEGSKA (reference sequence). Ends included, the CDR3 has 14 residues. The CDR3 protein is CSATRLAGEETQYL.

J is TRBJ2-7 and V is TRBV11-3; 10 bases line up with TRBD2. Looked up from germline, CDR1 is SGHNT and CDR2 is YENEEA. This CDR3 has 15 residues. Trimming at V came to 10 bases and at J to 4 bases, leaving 13 bases not matched to a gene. The CDR3 nucleotides are TGTGCCATTACGAGGGCTAGCGGGAGCTCATACGAGCAGTACTTC. Its protein product is CAITRASGSSYEQYF.

This clonotype occurred many times. At one end the junction does not follow the germline gene, possibly because of a read error. V usage is TRBV10-3 and J usage is TRBJ1-3; D perhaps matches TRBD1 (5 bases). Germline V lookup: CDR1 ENHRY, CDR2 SYGVKD. CDR3 length equals 13 residues. The CDR3 region is CAIRRDSRNTIYF. CDR3 in DNA: TGTGCCATCAGACGGGACTCTAGAAACACCATATATTTT.

In regard to this clonotype: Compared with germline, one end of the junction differs, possibly owing to a read error. This chain links TRBV5-6 with TRBJ1-2, with D uncertain. Germline V gives CDR1 SGHDT, CDR2 YYEEEE. The CDR3 has 14 residues. The CDR3 reads CASSLESEGVRYAF. The CDR3 region has the DNA TGTGCCAGCAGCTTGGAGTCAGAGGGCGTACGCTACGCCTTC.

V is TRBV11-2 and J is TRBJ2-3, with 8 bases lining up with TRBD1. From germline, CDR1 is SGHAT and CDR2 FQNNGV. CDR3 size: 14 residues. V dropped 7 bases and J dropped 6; count of bases not matched to a gene: 9. DNA of the CDR3: TGTGCCAGCAACGAAGGACAGGGTTCTGATACGCAGTATTTT. Translated, it gives CASNEGQGSDTQYF.